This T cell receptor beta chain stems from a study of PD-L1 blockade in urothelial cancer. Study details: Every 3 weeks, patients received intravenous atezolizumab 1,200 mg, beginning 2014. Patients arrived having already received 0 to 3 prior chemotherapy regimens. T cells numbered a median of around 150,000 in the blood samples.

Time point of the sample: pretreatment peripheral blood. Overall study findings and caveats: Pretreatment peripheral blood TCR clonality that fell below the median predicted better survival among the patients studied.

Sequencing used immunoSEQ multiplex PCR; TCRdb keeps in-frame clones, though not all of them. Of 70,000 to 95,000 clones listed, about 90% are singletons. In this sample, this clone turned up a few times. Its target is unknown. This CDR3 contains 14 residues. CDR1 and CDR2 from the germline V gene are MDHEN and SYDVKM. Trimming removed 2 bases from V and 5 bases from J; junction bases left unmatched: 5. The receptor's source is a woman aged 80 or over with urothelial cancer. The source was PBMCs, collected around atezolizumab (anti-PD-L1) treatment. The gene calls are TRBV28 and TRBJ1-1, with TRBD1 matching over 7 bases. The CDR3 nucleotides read TGTGCCAGCAGTTTAGGTATCAGGGGGACTGAAGCTTTCTTT. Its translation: CASSLGIRGTEAFF.